Shown below are 30 T cell receptor beta chains from a single sample sequenced in a study of T cells in Graves' hyperthyroidism and ophthalmopathy. The source material, RNA transcripts, was used to amplify TCR beta CDR3 regions. HTBI primers were employed in a first-round RT-PCR of the TCR CDR3. TCRdb re-called the multiplex PCR reads with MiXCR, one entry per CDR3 protein. The sample holds about 350,000 distinct CDR3 sequences, roughly 13% seen once. The sequenced material came from blood. These receptors all stem from a woman between 40 and 55 years old with Graves' ophthalmopathy.

This clonotype is a singleton in its sample. Just one base apart from a much larger clone, this may be a read error. V usage is TRBV7-9 and J usage is TRBJ2-3, with D unclear. V lost 1 base to trimming and J lost 2 bases, with 10 bases between them. Germline values: CDR1 SEHNR, CDR2 FQNEAQ (reference sequence). CDR3 length: 15 residues. Here the CDR3 reads CASSLVRKVTDTQYF. The CDR3 region has the DNA TGTGCCAGCAGCTTAGTAAGGAAGGTCACAGATACGCAGTATTTT.

V and J are TRBV28 and TRBJ1-1; the match to TRBD1 covers 8 bases. V dropped 2 bases and J dropped 7; count of bases not matched to a gene: 9. CDR1 is MDHEN and CDR2 is SYDVKM in the germline V gene. The CDR3 is made up of 15 amino acids. The CDR3 spells CASSLGAQGANEAFF. CDR3 nucleotides: TGTGCCAGCAGTTTAGGGGCGCAGGGGGCCAATGAAGCTTTCTTT.

This clonotype was counted many times. The chain carries TRBV12-3 or TRBV12-4 and TRBJ2-7; D might be TRBD2 (5 bases). The length of the CDR3 is 11 residues. With 6 bases removed from V and 9 bases from J, the gap between germline ends came to 12 bases. DNA of the CDR3: TGTGCCAGCAGGTTGGAGGCCCGGCAGTACTTC. This translates into CASRLEARQYF.

The chain joins TRBV9 to TRBJ1-6, with D possibly matching TRBD1 (5 bases). Trimming took 4 bases from V and 8 from J, leaving 16 bases between them. CDR1 and CDR2 (germline): SGDLS, YYNGEE. CDR3 length: 15 residues. This CDR3 is CASSRSPGGDSPLHF. The CDR3 nucleotides are TGTGCCAGCAGCCGTAGTCCGGGAGGGGATTCACCCCTCCACTTT.

This clonotype was detected ten times or more. The genes are TRBV19 and TRBJ2-1; D could derive from TRBD1 or TRBD2 (7 bases each). The CDR3 length is 16 residues. Trimming took off 2 bases at V and 3 bases at J, with 14 bases between the two ends. Germline loops: CDR1 LNHDA, CDR2 SQIVND (reference sequence). Written as DNA, the CDR3 is TGTGCCAGTAGTATACTGGGAGGGGGCGACTACAATGAGCAGTTCTTC. This gives the protein CASSILGGGDYNEQFF.

This clonotype has at least ten counts. V gene TRBV12-3 or TRBV12-4 combines with J gene TRBJ2-5; weak D call: TRBD1 (8 bases). CDR3 length: 15 residues. Trimming removed 5 bases at V and 2 bases at J, with 15 bases between. CDR3 region: CASSQGQGGQETQYF. CDR3 nucleotide sequence: TGTGCCAGCAGTCAAGGACAGGGAGGGCAAGAGACCCAGTACTTC.

J is TRBJ1-6 and V is TRBV20-1; D unclear. V lost 1 base to trimming and J lost 9 bases, with 4 bases between them. The CDR3 length is 11 residues. Germline CDR1 reads DFQATT; CDR2 reads SNEGSKA (reference sequence). The CDR3 nucleotides are TGCAGTGCTAGAGGTCCTTCACCCCTCCACTTT. This encodes CSARGPSPLHF.

The V gene is TRBV5-4, the J gene TRBJ1-2; 7 bases agree with TRBD1. With 4 bases clipped from V and 3 bases from J, the junction kept 3 bases outside the gene matches. CDR1 is SGHNT, CDR2 YYREEE, per germline (reference sequence). This CDR3 region has 13 residues. DNA for the CDR3: TGTGCCAGCAGCATAGACAGGGACTATGGCTACACCTTC. Its protein is CASSIDRDYGYTF.

This clonotype appeared many times. The chain uses TRBV10-3 and TRBJ1-5; 7 bases line up with TRBD1. This CDR3 has 16 amino acids. V shed 0 bases, J shed 7 bases, and the junction held 9 bases outside the gene matches. The germline V gene encodes CDR1 ENHRY and CDR2 SYGVKD. The CDR3 protein is CAISESIQGVGQPQHF. The DNA for the CDR3 is TGTGCCATCAGTGAGTCGATTCAGGGGGTGGGGCAGCCCCAGCATTTT.

There are a few counts of this clonotype. This chain connects TRBV20-1 to TRBJ2-3, with D uncertain. Per germline, CDR1 DFQATT and CDR2 SNEGSKA (reference sequence). The CDR3 sequence is 12 residues long. The CDR3 reads CRHPRSQDTQYF. The CDR3 coding sequence is TGCAGGCACCCCAGGTCGCAAGATACGCAGTATTTT.

This clonotype was counted at least ten times. This rearrangement joins TRBV7-8 to TRBJ2-3; D is unresolved. The CDR3 consists of 15 residues. The germline V gene encodes CDR1 SGHVS and CDR2 FQNEAQ. Trimming pared 2 bases from V and 0 bases from J, leaving 9 bases between. The CDR3, as DNA: TGTGCCAGCAGCTTACGTGTCGGGAGCACAGATACGCAGTATTTT. It encodes CASSLRVGSTDTQYF. The full variable domain, completed using reference TRBV7-8 and TRBJ2-3, is GAGVSQSPRYKVAKRGQDVALRCDPISGHVSLFWYQQALGQGPEFLTYFQNEAQLDKSGLPSDRFFAERPEGSVSTLKIQRTQQEDSAVYLCASSLRVGSTDTQYFGPGTRLTVL.

This clonotype showed up many times. The rearrangement uses TRBV25-1 and TRBJ1-1; 7 bases map to TRBD1. The germline gives CDR1 MGHDK, CDR2 SYGVNS. This CDR3 spans 15 amino acids. J gave up 4 bases and V 1 base, and 6 bases lay outside the gene matches. The CDR3 bases are TGTGCCAGCAGTGAATTTGGCAGGGGGGTCACTGAAGCTTTCTTT. It encodes CASSEFGRGVTEAFF.

This chain uses TRBV15 with TRBJ1-6; D is unresolved. V gave up 2 bases and J gave up 9 bases, with 8 bases separating them. Germline V lookup: CDR1 LNHNV, CDR2 YYDKDF (reference sequence). This CDR3 spans 13 amino acids. The CDR3 reads CATSRQYPSPLHF. The CDR3 nucleotides read TGTGCCACCAGCAGACAGTATCCTTCACCCCTCCACTTT.

This clonotype was picked up many times. V is TRBV12-3 or TRBV12-4 and J is TRBJ2-7; 8 nucleotides match TRBD2. CDR3 length: 14 residues. J lost 3 bases, V lost 2 bases, and 3 bases had no gene match. The CDR3 loop is CASSLTSGNYEQYF. The CDR3 region has the DNA TGTGCCAGCAGTTTAACTAGCGGAAACTACGAGCAGTACTTC.

This clonotype has at least ten counts. The J gene is TRBJ2-5, the V gene TRBV12-3 or TRBV12-4; D is perhaps TRBD1 (5 bases). The CDR3 has 16 amino acids. Trimming left V 7 bases short and J 3 bases short, with 21 bases between. For the CDR3, the DNA is TGTGCCAGCATCCTATGGGTGACAGAAAAGAAAGAGACCCAGTACTTC. Residues: CASILWVTEKKETQYF.

The V gene is TRBV3-1, the J gene TRBJ2-2; D is unresolved. There are 17 residues in the CDR3. V lost 1 base to trimming and J lost 4 bases, with 16 bases between them. CDR1 and CDR2 (germline): LGHDT, YNNKEL (reference sequence). The CDR3 sequence: CASSQALGFGSTGELFF. The CDR3 DNA sequence: TGTGCCAGCAGCCAAGCTTTGGGATTCGGAAGCACCGGGGAGCTGTTTTTT.

This rearrangement joins TRBV5-1 to TRBJ1-1; TRBD1 aligns across 7 bases. The germline V gene encodes CDR1 SGHRS and CDR2 YFSETQ. This CDR3 has 14 residues. V was pared by 2 bases and J by 2 bases, with 3 bases of the junction left unmatched. CDR3 nucleotides: TGCGCCAGCAGCTTTGACAGGGTAAACACTGAAGCTTTCTTT. It yields the protein CASSFDRVNTEAFF.

This clonotype has a handful of counts. J is TRBJ2-1 and V is TRBV7-9; 8 positions match TRBD2. Germline CDR1 is SEHNR and CDR2 is FQNEAQ (reference sequence). V gave up 5 bases and J gave up 7 bases; unmatched junction bases: 13. This CDR3 spans 16 amino acids. The CDR3 sequence: CASSPSGVAGMNEQFF. The DNA for the CDR3 is TGTGCCAGCAGCCCCTCCGGGGTAGCGGGAATGAATGAGCAGTTCTTC.

The rearrangement uses TRBV6-1 and TRBJ2-7; D unclear. The CDR3 has 13 residues. Per the germline V gene, CDR1 is MNHNS and CDR2 is SASEGT. The V end was cut by 3 bases, the J end by 3 bases, with 9 bases between. Here the CDR3 DNA reads TGTGCCAGCAGTGACAGTGTTTTCTACGAGCAGTACTTC. It yields the protein CASSDSVFYEQYF.

This clonotype was seen more than once but under ten times. The chain couples TRBV19 to TRBJ1-5; D gene unclear. This CDR3 region has 16 residues. Per the germline V gene, CDR1 is LNHDA and CDR2 is SQIVND (reference sequence). V was shortened by 1 base and J by 5 bases, with 15 bases between the two germline ends. In DNA, the CDR3 is TGTGCCAGTAGTATAGTAGCGGGGTACGAGGATCAGCCCCAGCATTTT. As protein: CASSIVAGYEDQPQHF.

This rearrangement joins TRBV7-9 to TRBJ2-7, with D perhaps TRBD2 (6 bases). V lost 5 bases and J lost 2, with 13 bases in between. Germline assignment: CDR1 SEHNR and CDR2 FQNEAQ (reference sequence). The CDR3 consists of 14 residues. DNA for the CDR3: TGTGCCAGCAGCACCGGGACTGTTACCTACGAGCAGTACTTC. It codes for CASSTGTVTYEQYF.

The chain recombines TRBV4-2 with TRBJ2-7, with 7 bases matching TRBD2. The CDR3 sequence is 15 residues long. CDR1 LGHNA and CDR2 YNFKEQ come from the germline V gene. The junction had 9 bases not matched to a gene; V was cut back by 3 bases and J by 4 bases. CDR3 sequence: CASSQTTGRAYEQYF. Written as DNA, the CDR3 is TGTGCCAGCAGCCAGACTACTGGGAGGGCGTACGAGCAGTACTTC.

The chain uses TRBV20-1 and TRBJ1-5, with a tentative D call TRBD1 (6 bases). CDR1 DFQATT and CDR2 SNEGSKA come from the germline V gene (reference sequence). This CDR3 has 14 residues. Trimming shortened V by 5 bases and J by 3 bases, and 14 bases separated the two germline ends. DNA for the CDR3: TGCAGTGCTCTACCCGACAGGCTCAATCAGCCCCAGCATTTT. Encoded protein: CSALPDRLNQPQHF.

The CDR3 loop reads CASSGRGRGGYSPLHF. CDR3 coding DNA: TGTGCCAGCAGCGGCAGGGGGCGGGGGGGGTATTCACCCCTCCACTTT. The J gene is TRBJ1-6, the V gene TRBV2; 8 bases are shared with TRBD1. CDR1 SNHLY and CDR2 FYNNEI come from the germline V gene. V was clipped by 6 bases and J by 8 bases; unmatched bases: 12. The CDR3 covers 16 residues.

This clonotype appeared many times. V is TRBV6-1 and J is TRBJ1-5; 11 bases line up with TRBD1. There are 15 residues in the CDR3. Germline V gene data show CDR1 as MNHNS and CDR2 as SASEGT. The trim removed 5 bases at V and 5 bases at J, leaving 5 bases unmatched. The CDR3 DNA reads TGTGCCAGCAGTCGGACAGGGGGCTTGGATCAGCCCCAGCATTTT. This gives the protein CASSRTGGLDQPQHF.

As regards this clonotype: This could be a read error, since a much larger clone is one nucleotide away. The chain joins TRBV10-3 to TRBJ2-1; 13 nucleotides agree with TRBD2. V lost 5 bases and J lost 9; bases outside the gene matches: 13. The V gene's germline CDR1 is ENHRY and CDR2 SYGVKD. The CDR3 spans 17 residues. CDR3 DNA: TGTGCCATCAGTCTTCCACCTACTAGCGGGGGGGAGAGTGAGCAGTTCTTC. This translates into CAISLPPTSGGESEQFF.

The chain carries TRBV27 and TRBJ2-7; TRBD2 matches 7 bases. The CDR3 totals 16 residues. Trimming at V came to 0 bases and at J to 0 bases, leaving 5 bases not matched to a gene. Germline assignment: CDR1 MNHEY and CDR2 SMNVEV (reference sequence). Here the CDR3 DNA reads TGTGCCAGCAGTTTATCGGTTAGCGGGCTCTCCTACGAGCAGTACTTC. Amino acids: CASSLSVSGLSYEQYF.

The chain links TRBV7-9 to TRBJ2-2; 9 bases align to TRBD2. Germline V gene sequence: CDR1 SEHNR, CDR2 FQNEAQ (reference sequence). The CDR3 covers 19 residues. V dropped 1 base and J dropped 4; count of bases not matched to a gene: 13. The CDR3 loop reads CASSLDSGSPPWGTGELFF. DNA for the CDR3: TGTGCCAGCAGCTTAGATAGCGGGAGTCCACCCTGGGGCACCGGGGAGCTGTTTTTT.

In this sample, this clonotype turned up many times. The chain has TRBV2 and TRBJ1-3, with unresolved D. CDR1 is SNHLY, CDR2 FYNNEI, per germline. CDR3 length: 13 amino acids. V was cut by 4 bases and J by 2 bases, with 6 bases left in between. CDR3 residues: CASSGLAGNTIYF. The DNA of the CDR3 is TGTGCCAGCAGTGGATTAGCTGGAAACACCATATATTTT.

About this clonotype: A much larger clonotype is one base distant, so this may be a read error. This chain connects TRBV19 to TRBJ1-1; D not resolved. The V and J ends lost 3 bases and 1 base respectively, with 12 bases between them. This CDR3 has 15 amino acids. Germline V lookup: CDR1 LNHDA, CDR2 SQIVND (reference sequence). CDR3 nucleotide sequence: TGTGCCAGTAGTATTAGTTTGGGCCCGAACACTGAAGCTTTCTTT. Its protein is CASSISLGPNTEAFF.